The next 25 T cell receptor beta chains were all read from a single sample in a study of Ad26.COV2.S vaccination and SARS-CoV-2 variants. Only in-frame clones appear in the TCRdb table, and some are missing; sequencing was by immunoSEQ multiplex PCR. The sample lists 410,000 or so clones, 75% to 95% seen once, with more than 9% in the top ten. This sample's treatment: some 19 received Ad26.COV2.S at low or high dose, single or two shots; 5 received placebo; per-sample allocation not given. Day 63 following the first vaccine or placebo injection was when the samples were taken. Sequencing was performed on peripheral blood, taken in a trial of Ad26.COV2.S vaccine versus placebo. The receptors shown here come from a person between 18 and 59 years old who received the Ad26.COV2.S COVID-19 vaccine or a placebo.

This rearrangement joins TRBV19 to TRBJ2-3; D ambiguous. There are 12 residues in the CDR3. Trimming removed 5 bases at V and 2 bases at J, with 5 bases between. Per the germline V gene, CDR1 is LNHDA and CDR2 is SQIVND (reference sequence). The CDR3 DNA reads as TGTGCCAGTAGTTTCTCCACAGATACGCAGTATTTT. Protein product: CASSFSTDTQYF.

The rearrangement joins TRBV30 to TRBJ2-5; perhaps TRBD1 as D (5 bases). Germline V CDR1 and CDR2: GTSNPN, SVGIG (reference sequence). The CDR3 consists of 14 residues. Deletions cut 1 base from V and 4 bases from J, with 13 bases between. CDR3 residues: CAWSGRPQGETQYF. The DNA of the CDR3 is TGTGCCTGGAGTGGACGCCCCCAGGGAGAGACCCAGTACTTC.

The chain is built from TRBV28 and TRBJ1-5, with a weak D call TRBD1 (5 bases). The germline CDR1 and CDR2 sequences are MDHEN and SYDVKM. This CDR3 has 16 amino acids. V was clipped by 2 bases and J by 6 bases, with 17 bases between them. CDR3 loop: CASSLAGQGASQPQHF. DNA of the CDR3: TGTGCCAGCAGTTTAGCGGGGCAGGGTGCGAGTCAGCCCCAGCATTTT.

V is TRBV7-6 and J is TRBJ2-3; 11 bases are a match to TRBD2. The CDR3 has 16 residues. The V gene end was trimmed by 1 base and the J gene end by 3 bases; junction bases not matched to a gene: 3. Germline V lookup: CDR1 SGHVS, CDR2 FNYEAQ. Here the CDR3 reads CASSLGASGRTDTQYF. For the CDR3, the DNA is TGTGCCAGCAGCTTAGGAGCTAGCGGGAGGACAGATACGCAGTATTTT.

This clone was observed a single time. CDR3 amino acids: CASSYVRSDGYTF. The CDR3 DNA follows: TGTGCCAGCAGTTACGTGCGCTCGGATGGCTACACCTTC. The V call is TRBV6-5, the J call TRBJ1-2, with unresolved D. The V and J ends lost 2 bases and 6 bases respectively, with 10 bases between them. CDR1 is MNHEY, CDR2 SVGAGI, per germline. CDR3 size: 13 residues.

The V and J genes are TRBV1 and TRBJ2-3; the D call TRBD2 from the table was never checked on the DNA. TRBV1 is noted as a pseudogene. This CDR3 is built from 18 residues. The CDR3 loop reads CTSSQDGTTNRGTDTQYF. CDR3 DNA sequence: TGCACCAGCAGCCAAGACGGGACTACCAATCGAGGGACAGATACGCAGTATTTT.

This chain uses TRBV5-1 with TRBJ2-7, with 7 bases identical to TRBD1. The J segment lost 2 bases and the V segment lost 0 bases, leaving 8 bases of the junction unmatched. The CDR3 extends over 16 amino acids. The germline CDR1 and CDR2 sequences are SGHRS and YFSETQ. The chain's CDR3 is CASSLAPTGSPYEQYF. The CDR3 bases are TGCGCCAGCAGCTTGGCCCCGACAGGGTCTCCCTACGAGCAGTACTTC.

The chain employs TRBV6-2 or TRBV6-3 and TRBJ2-1, with D perhaps TRBD2 (5 bases). Germline CDR1 MNHEY, CDR2 SVGEGT. The CDR3 loop spans 18 amino acids. V lost 2 bases and J lost 0, with 17 bases in between. The CDR3 sequence: CASSYGLYSASSYNEQFF. The CDR3 DNA reads as TGTGCCAGCAGTTACGGTCTGTATAGCGCAAGCTCCTACAATGAGCAGTTCTTC.

This chain's CDR3 is CASSYGQVEKLFF. The CDR3 coding sequence is TGTGCCAGCAGCTATGGACAGGTTGAAAAACTGTTTTTT. V and J are TRBV27 and TRBJ1-4; TRBD1 aligns across 7 bases. Germline V gene sequence: CDR1 MNHEY, CDR2 SMNVEV (reference sequence). This CDR3 region has 13 residues. Losses at the gene ends were 6 bases for V and 7 bases for J; bases not matched to a gene: 5.

The chain uses TRBV5-1 and TRBJ2-5; unclear D gene. V dropped 1 base and J dropped 4 bases, with 11 bases sitting between them. Germline CDR1 reads SGHRS; CDR2 reads YFSETQ. The CDR3 is made up of 14 amino acids. CDR3 sequence reads: CASSLRVFAETQYF. CDR3 coding DNA: TGCGCCAGCAGCTTGAGGGTCTTCGCAGAGACCCAGTACTTC.

V gene TRBV7-3 combines with J gene TRBJ2-5; D possibly corresponds to TRBD1 (6 bases). Germline V CDR1 and CDR2: SGHTA, FQGTGA. V was shortened by 0 bases and J by 5 bases, with 19 bases between the two germline ends. This CDR3 region has 17 residues. The CDR3 DNA follows: TGTGCCAGCAGCTTAACGTTGTGGGAGTGGGGGCAGGAGACCCAGTACTTC. This encodes CASSLTLWEWGQETQYF. Using reference TRBV7-3 and TRBJ2-5 for the parts outside the CDR3, the full variable domain is GAGVSQTPSNKVTEKGKYVELRCDPISGHTALYWYRQSLGQGPEFLIYFQGTGAADDSGLPNDRFFAVRPEGSVSTLKIQRTERGDSAVYLCASSLTLWEWGQETQYFGPGTRLLVL.

The chain uses TRBV4-1 and TRBJ1-4; tentative D call: TRBD1 (5 bases). The CDR3 runs to 14 residues. Germline CDR1 reads MGHRA; CDR2 reads YSYEKL. V was pared by 6 bases and J by 7 bases, with 15 bases between. The CDR3 loop is CASSFGRDREKLFF. The CDR3 region has the DNA TGCGCCAGCAGTTTTGGACGGGACCGTGAAAAACTGTTTTTT.

About this clone itself: Other DNA sequences from this sample encode an identical CDR3 as well. The V call is TRBV9, the J call TRBJ2-5; no clear D. Germline V lookup: CDR1 SGDLS, CDR2 YYNGEE. Trimming took 2 bases from V and 5 from J, leaving 7 bases between them. The CDR3 covers 12 residues. CDR3 sequence (DNA): TGTGCCAGCAGCGTGGTTGGGGAGACCCAGTACTTC. Translating it yields CASSVVGETQYF.

The V call is TRBV11-2, the J call TRBJ2-3; 7 bases match TRBD2. This CDR3 comprises 13 residues. V trimming: 5 bases; J trimming: 9 bases; junction bases outside the gene matches: 8. Per germline, CDR1 SGHAT and CDR2 FQNNGV. In nucleotides, the CDR3 is TGTGCCAGCAGCACATGGACTAGTCCCACGCAGTATTTT. It encodes CASSTWTSPTQYF. Using reference TRBV11-2 and TRBJ2-3 for the parts outside the CDR3, the full variable domain is EAGVAQSPRYKIIEKRQSVAFWCNPISGHATLYWYQQILGQGPKLLIQFQNNGVVDDSQLPKDRFSAERLKGVDSTLKIQPAKLEDSAVYLCASSTWTSPTQYFGPGTRLTVL.

This rearrangement joins TRBV28 to TRBJ1-5; perhaps TRBD1 as D (5 bases). In germline, CDR1 is MDHEN, CDR2 SYDVKM. The ends were cut back, 4 bases at V and 7 bases at J, with 17 bases in the middle. This CDR3 contains 15 residues. CDR3 loop: CASSYGRGFRQPQHF. The CDR3 nucleotides read TGTGCCAGCAGTTACGGGAGGGGTTTCAGGCAGCCCCAGCATTTT.

The chain employs TRBV9 and TRBJ2-1, with D tentatively TRBD1 or TRBD2 (6 bases each). The CDR3 spans 16 residues. The germline V gene has CDR1 SGDLS and CDR2 YYNGEE. Trimming removed 0 bases from V and 4 bases from J, with 14 bases in between. CDR3 loop: CASSVAETRGYNEQFF. CDR3 bases: TGTGCCAGCAGCGTAGCTGAGACTAGGGGGTACAATGAGCAGTTCTTC.

The genes are TRBV19 and TRBJ1-5; 7 positions match TRBD1. With V trimmed by 4 bases and J by 2 bases, 11 bases remained unmatched. CDR1 is LNHDA, CDR2 SQIVND, per germline (reference sequence). This CDR3 comprises 17 residues. The CDR3 loop reads CASSSYPTGEGNQPQHF. The CDR3 region has the DNA TGTGCCAGTAGTAGCTATCCCACAGGGGAAGGCAATCAGCCCCAGCATTTT.

This clone has a handful of counts. This chain uses TRBV11-2 with TRBJ2-7; TRBD2 matches at 11 bases. This CDR3 region has 17 residues. Per the germline V gene, CDR1 is SGHAT and CDR2 is FQNNGV. V shed 2 bases and J 0 bases; nucleotides not matched to a gene: 6. The CDR3 is CASSLNRGLAGSYEQYF. The DNA of the CDR3 is TGTGCCAGCAGCTTAAACCGAGGACTAGCGGGCTCCTACGAGCAGTACTTC. The entire variable domain, with the rest obtained from reference TRBV11-2 and TRBJ2-7, is as follows: EAGVAQSPRYKIIEKRQSVAFWCNPISGHATLYWYQQILGQGPKLLIQFQNNGVVDDSQLPKDRFSAERLKGVDSTLKIQPAKLEDSAVYLCASSLNRGLAGSYEQYFGPGTRLTVT.

The chain uses TRBV19 and TRBJ2-1; D might be TRBD1 (5 bases). Germline values: CDR1 LNHDA, CDR2 SQIVND (reference sequence). Trimming left V 3 bases short and J 5 bases short, with 20 bases between. The CDR3 has 17 residues. The CDR3 spells CASSMYVTARLNNEQFF. As DNA, the CDR3 is TGTGCCAGTAGTATGTATGTGACAGCGAGATTAAACAATGAGCAGTTCTTC.

The V and J genes are TRBV29-1 and TRBJ1-1; weak D call: TRBD1 (6 bases). The CDR3 extends over 16 amino acids. Germline V CDR1 and CDR2: SQVTM, ANQGSEA. The V gene lost 0 bases and the J gene lost 0 bases, with 14 bases spanning the gap. For the CDR3, the DNA is TGCAGCGTTGAAGAAGACTCACGGGACATGAACACTGAAGCTTTCTTT. The encoded protein is CSVEEDSRDMNTEAFF.

This chain joins TRBV7-9 and TRBJ1-1; D is possibly TRBD1 (5 bases). CDR3 length: 13 amino acids. Trimming left V 4 bases short and J 9 bases short, with 15 bases between. Germline loops: CDR1 SEHNR, CDR2 FQNEAQ (reference sequence). In nucleotides, the CDR3 is TGTGCCAGCAGCTCACCTGACAGATACAAAGCTTTCTTT. Its protein is CASSSPDRYKAFF.

The rearrangement links TRBV6-5 to TRBJ2-1; 9 bases align to TRBD2. The CDR3 contains 15 residues. Germline CDR1 and CDR2: MNHEY and SVGAGI. V shed 6 bases, J shed 8 bases, and the junction held 11 bases outside the gene matches. The CDR3 sequence is CASRSPFSGSDEQFF. In DNA, the CDR3 is TGTGCCAGCAGATCCCCGTTTAGCGGGAGCGATGAGCAGTTCTTC.

This chain joins TRBV7-2 and TRBJ2-7; no clear D gene. This CDR3 is built from 14 residues. Germline values: CDR1 SGHTA, CDR2 FQGNSA. The V gene lost 0 bases and the J gene lost 1 base, with 7 bases spanning the gap. CDR3 protein: CASSLAGISYEQYF. DNA of the CDR3: TGTGCCAGCAGCTTAGCGGGGATATCCTACGAGCAGTACTTC.

V and J are TRBV18 and TRBJ1-3; 8 bases are a match to TRBD1. J lost 3 bases, V lost 2 bases, and 6 bases had no gene match. CDR3 length equals 16 residues. In germline, CDR1 is KGHSH, CDR2 LQKENI. The CDR3 DNA follows: TGTGCCAGCTCACCAAGTTCAGGGGGCAGTGGAAACACCATATATTTT. This encodes CASSPSSGGSGNTIYF.

The gene calls are TRBV15 and TRBJ2-4; TRBD2 is a possible D gene (7 bases). Trimming took off 0 bases at V and 0 bases at J, with 9 bases between the two ends. The CDR3 sequence is 16 residues long. Germline CDR1 LNHNV, CDR2 YYDKDF (reference sequence). Here the CDR3 DNA reads TGTGCCACCAGCAGAGAGGGGGGGCTAGCCAAAAACATTCAGTACTTC. Translation gives CATSREGGLAKNIQYF.